This TCR beta chain came from a study of T cell responses to AZD1222 COVID-19 vaccine. Whole-study findings and limits: Among those given AZD1222, only 6 or 7 were seropositive at baseline. Once two AZD1222 doses were given, Spike-specific TCR breadth and depth went up. Dominant CD4 TCR responses targeted spike regions 160-218 and 743-854. Repertoires were collected only later (after the peak T cell response had occurred).

The repertoire was sequenced with immunoSEQ multiplex PCR; TCRdb's copy has only in-frame clones and lacks some. Of 200,000 or so clones in the sample, more than 75% were seen once. Remarks on this clone: Its antigen is not identified.

The CDR3 has 13 amino acids. V shed 0 bases and J 11 bases; nucleotides not matched to a gene: 7. The germline V gene has CDR1 SGHVS and CDR2 FQNEAQ. This clonotype was obtained from an adult in good health. This chain joins TRBV7-8 and TRBJ2-7, with 7 bases aligning to TRBD1. The specimen was peripheral blood, collected on day 0 of MenACWY control vaccination. CDR3 loop: CASSLAYRGSEYF. The CDR3 bases are TGTGCCAGCAGCTTAGCCTACAGGGGATCGGAGTACTTC.